Shown below are 8 T cell receptor beta chains from a single sample sequenced in a study of blood T cells in healthy people across ages. The authors ran a second PCR of about 7 to 12 cycles using a sample-barcoded 5' primer and a J-beta primer mix. TCRdb re-called the 5' RACE reads through MiXCR, storing one row per CDR3 protein. The data show 500,000 to 600,000 distinct CDR3 sequences, roughly a quarter seen once. The sample taken for sequencing was blood. Receptor source: a woman between 65 and 79 years old in good health.

The rearrangement uses TRBV25-1 and TRBJ2-1; D tentatively reads TRBD1 or TRBD2 (6 bases each). This CDR3 spans 16 amino acids. Germline CDR1 reads MGHDK; CDR2 reads SYGVNS. The V end was cut by 3 bases, the J end by 4 bases, with 16 bases between. CDR3 residues: CASSDPGAPGYNEQFF. The CDR3 nucleotides read TGTGCCAGCAGTGATCCGGGGGCCCCGGGATACAATGAGCAGTTCTTC.

The chain combines TRBV7-3 with TRBJ2-3, with 9 positions matching TRBD2. This CDR3 is built from 15 residues. Germline V CDR1 and CDR2: SGHTA, FQGTGA. The V and J ends lost 1 base and 2 bases, in that order; junction bases with no gene match: 1. Here the CDR3 reads CASSLKRGDTDTQYF. CDR3 DNA sequence: TGTGCCAGCAGCTTAAAGCGGGGGGACACAGATACGCAGTATTTT.

This clonotype was seen only a few times. The V and J genes are TRBV10-3 and TRBJ1-5; D is unclear. This CDR3 comprises 13 residues. Looked up from germline, CDR1 is ENHRY and CDR2 is SYGVKD. V shed 2 bases and J shed 7 bases, with 9 bases lying between them. CDR3 sequence: CAISEGLGQPQHF. The CDR3 DNA is TGTGCCATCAGTGAGGGGCTCGGGCAGCCCCAGCATTTT.

This clonotype was found many times. V usage is TRBV2 and J usage is TRBJ2-5, with TRBD1 matching 7 bases. The CDR3 loop spans 13 amino acids. With 3 bases clipped from V and 8 bases from J, the junction kept 6 bases outside the gene matches. Germline V gene lookup returns CDR1 SNHLY and CDR2 FYNNEI. The CDR3 loop reads CASSEVAGGTQYF. CDR3 in DNA: TGTGCCAGCAGTGAGGTTGCAGGGGGAACCCAGTACTTC.

This clonotype was seen only a few times. V is TRBV7-2 and J is TRBJ2-5; a possible D gene is TRBD1 (6 bases). CDR1 and CDR2 (germline): SGHTA, FQGNSA. The CDR3 is 15 amino acids. V lost 1 base, J lost 1 base, and 10 bases lay in between. The CDR3 loop reads CASSLVWGLQETQYF. The DNA for the CDR3 is TGTGCCAGCAGCTTAGTTTGGGGGCTCCAAGAGACCCAGTACTTC.

This clonotype occurred many times. The chain employs TRBV4-3 and TRBJ2-5; 7 bases agree with TRBD2. The trim removed 0 bases at V and 5 bases at J, leaving 12 bases unmatched. Germline V gene sequence: CDR1 LGHNA, CDR2 YSLEER. The CDR3 has 17 residues. The CDR3 region is CASSQELVRGKGETQYF. The DNA for the CDR3 is TGCGCCAGCAGCCAAGAGCTTGTGCGGGGGAAAGGGGAGACCCAGTACTTC.

The chain uses TRBV29-1 and TRBJ2-5; D unclear. With the DNA end fitting TRBJ2-1 better, the J assignment may be wrong. CDR3 length: 12 residues. Germline V CDR1 and CDR2: SQVTM, ANQGSEA. CDR3 coding DNA: TGCAGCGTTGAACAAGGTTTCAGTGAGCAGTTCTTC. Its protein is CSVEQGFSEQFF.

This chain uses TRBV13 with TRBJ1-2, with D unresolved. Germline V CDR1 and CDR2: PRHDT, FYEKMQ (reference sequence). The ends were cut back, 2 bases at V and 4 bases at J, with 5 bases in the middle. This CDR3 region has 12 residues. The CDR3 sequence is CASSLLRYGYTF. The CDR3 DNA follows: TGTGCCAGCAGCTTACTCCGCTATGGCTACACCTTC.